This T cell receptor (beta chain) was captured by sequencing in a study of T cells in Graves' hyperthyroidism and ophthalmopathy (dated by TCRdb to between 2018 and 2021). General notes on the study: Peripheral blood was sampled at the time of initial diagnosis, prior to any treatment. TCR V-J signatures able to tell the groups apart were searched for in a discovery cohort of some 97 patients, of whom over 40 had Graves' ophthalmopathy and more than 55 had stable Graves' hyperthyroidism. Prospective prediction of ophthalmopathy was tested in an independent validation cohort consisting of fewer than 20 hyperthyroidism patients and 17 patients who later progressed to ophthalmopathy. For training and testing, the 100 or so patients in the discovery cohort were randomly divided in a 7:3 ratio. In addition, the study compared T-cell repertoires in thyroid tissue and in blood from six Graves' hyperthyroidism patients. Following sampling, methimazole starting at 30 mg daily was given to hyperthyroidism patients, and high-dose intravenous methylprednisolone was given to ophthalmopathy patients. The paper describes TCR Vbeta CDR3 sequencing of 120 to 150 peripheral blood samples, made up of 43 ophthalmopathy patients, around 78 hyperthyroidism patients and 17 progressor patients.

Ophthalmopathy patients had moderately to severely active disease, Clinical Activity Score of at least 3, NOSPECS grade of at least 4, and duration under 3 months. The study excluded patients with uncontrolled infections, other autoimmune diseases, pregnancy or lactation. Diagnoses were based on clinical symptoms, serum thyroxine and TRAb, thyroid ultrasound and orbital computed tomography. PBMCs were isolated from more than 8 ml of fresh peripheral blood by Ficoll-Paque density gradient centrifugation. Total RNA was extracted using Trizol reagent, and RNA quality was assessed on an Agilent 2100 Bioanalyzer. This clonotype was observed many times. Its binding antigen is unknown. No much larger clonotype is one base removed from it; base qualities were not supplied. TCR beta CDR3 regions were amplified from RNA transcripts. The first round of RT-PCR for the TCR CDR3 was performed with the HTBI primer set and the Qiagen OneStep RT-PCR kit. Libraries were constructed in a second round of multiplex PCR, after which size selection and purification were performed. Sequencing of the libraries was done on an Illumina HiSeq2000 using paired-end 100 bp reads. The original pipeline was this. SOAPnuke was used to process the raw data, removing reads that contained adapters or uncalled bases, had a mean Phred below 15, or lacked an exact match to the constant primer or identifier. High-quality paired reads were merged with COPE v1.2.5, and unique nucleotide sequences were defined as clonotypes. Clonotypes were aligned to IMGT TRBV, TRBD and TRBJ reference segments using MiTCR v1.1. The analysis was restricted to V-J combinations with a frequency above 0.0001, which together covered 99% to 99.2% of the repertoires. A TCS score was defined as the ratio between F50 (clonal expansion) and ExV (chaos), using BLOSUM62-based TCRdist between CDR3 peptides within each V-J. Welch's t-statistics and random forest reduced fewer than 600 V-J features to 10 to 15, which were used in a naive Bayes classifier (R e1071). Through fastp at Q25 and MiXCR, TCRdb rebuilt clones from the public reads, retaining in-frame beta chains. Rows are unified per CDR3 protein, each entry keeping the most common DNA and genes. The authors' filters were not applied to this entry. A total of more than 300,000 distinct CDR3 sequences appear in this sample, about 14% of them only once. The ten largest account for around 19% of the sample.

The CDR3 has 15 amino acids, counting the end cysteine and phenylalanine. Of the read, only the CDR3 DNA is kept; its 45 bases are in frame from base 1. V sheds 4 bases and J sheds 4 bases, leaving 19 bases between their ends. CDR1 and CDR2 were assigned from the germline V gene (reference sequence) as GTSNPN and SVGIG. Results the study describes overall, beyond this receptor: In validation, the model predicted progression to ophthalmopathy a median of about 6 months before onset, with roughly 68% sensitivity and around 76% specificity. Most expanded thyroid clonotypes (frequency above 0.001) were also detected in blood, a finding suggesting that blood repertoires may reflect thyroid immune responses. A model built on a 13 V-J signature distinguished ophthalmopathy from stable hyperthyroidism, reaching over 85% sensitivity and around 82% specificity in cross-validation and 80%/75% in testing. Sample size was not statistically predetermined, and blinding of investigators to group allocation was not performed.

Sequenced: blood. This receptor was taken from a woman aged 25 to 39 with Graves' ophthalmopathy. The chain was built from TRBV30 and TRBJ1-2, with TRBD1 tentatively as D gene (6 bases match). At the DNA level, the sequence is TGTGCCTGGAAGGAGGGCGGCAGGGGACTCTATGGCTACACCTTC. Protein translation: CAWKEGGRGLYGYTF.